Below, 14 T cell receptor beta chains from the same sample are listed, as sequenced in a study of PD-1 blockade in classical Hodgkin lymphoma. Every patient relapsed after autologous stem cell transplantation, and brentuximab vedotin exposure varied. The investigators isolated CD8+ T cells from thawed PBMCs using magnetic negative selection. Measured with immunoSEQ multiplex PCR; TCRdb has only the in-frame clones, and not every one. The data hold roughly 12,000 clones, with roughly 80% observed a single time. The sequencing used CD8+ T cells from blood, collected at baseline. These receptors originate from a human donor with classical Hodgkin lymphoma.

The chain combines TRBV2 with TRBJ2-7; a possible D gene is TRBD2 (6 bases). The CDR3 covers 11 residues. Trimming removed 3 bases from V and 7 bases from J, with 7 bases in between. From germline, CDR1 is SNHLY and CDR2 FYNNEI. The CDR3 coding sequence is TGTGCCAGCAGTGACGGGAGAGAGCAGTACTTC. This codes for CASSDGREQYF.

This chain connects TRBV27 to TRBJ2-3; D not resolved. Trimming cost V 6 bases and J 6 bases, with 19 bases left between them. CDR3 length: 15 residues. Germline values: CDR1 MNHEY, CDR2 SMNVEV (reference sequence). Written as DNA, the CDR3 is TGTGCCAGCAGCCCTAACCACCGACTGGGGGATACGCAGTATTTT. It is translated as CASSPNHRLGDTQYF.

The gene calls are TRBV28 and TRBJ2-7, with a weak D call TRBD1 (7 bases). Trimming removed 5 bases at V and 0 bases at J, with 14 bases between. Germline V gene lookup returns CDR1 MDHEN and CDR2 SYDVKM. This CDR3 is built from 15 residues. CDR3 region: CASSTHRGLSYEQYF. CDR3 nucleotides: TGTGCCAGCAGTACCCACAGGGGACTCTCCTACGAGCAGTACTTC.

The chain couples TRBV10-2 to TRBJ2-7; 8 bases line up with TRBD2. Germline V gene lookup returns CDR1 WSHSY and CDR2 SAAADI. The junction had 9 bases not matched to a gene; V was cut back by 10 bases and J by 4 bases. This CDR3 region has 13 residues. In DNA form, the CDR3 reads TGCGCCACAAGGCCGGCTAGCGGGTACGAGCAGTACTTC. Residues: CATRPASGYEQYF.

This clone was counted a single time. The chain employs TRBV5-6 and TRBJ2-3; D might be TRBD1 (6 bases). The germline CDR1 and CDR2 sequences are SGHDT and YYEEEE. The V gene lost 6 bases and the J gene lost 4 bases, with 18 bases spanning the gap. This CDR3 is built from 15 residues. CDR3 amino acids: CASIKRGWAADTQYF. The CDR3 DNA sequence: TGTGCCAGCATCAAGAGGGGGTGGGCAGCAGATACGCAGTATTTT.

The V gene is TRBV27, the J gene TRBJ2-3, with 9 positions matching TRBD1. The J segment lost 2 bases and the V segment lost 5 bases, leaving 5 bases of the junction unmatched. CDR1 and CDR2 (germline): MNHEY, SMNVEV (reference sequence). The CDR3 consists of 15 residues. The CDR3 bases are TGTGCCAGCAGTCCAAGGACAGGGGACACAGATACGCAGTATTTT. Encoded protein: CASSPRTGDTDTQYF.

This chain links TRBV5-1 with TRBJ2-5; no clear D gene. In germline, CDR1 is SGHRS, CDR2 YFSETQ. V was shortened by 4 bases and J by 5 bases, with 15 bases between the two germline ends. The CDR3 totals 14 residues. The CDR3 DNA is TGCGCCAGCAGCGAAAGACCTAACCGGGAGACCCAGTACTTC. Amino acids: CASSERPNRETQYF.

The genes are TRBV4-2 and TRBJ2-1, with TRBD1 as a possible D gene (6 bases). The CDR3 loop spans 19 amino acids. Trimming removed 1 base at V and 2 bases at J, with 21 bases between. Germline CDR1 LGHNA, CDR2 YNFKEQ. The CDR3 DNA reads TGTGCCAGCAGCCAAGCCCCAAAATCGTTAGCAGGGGCCTACAATGAGCAGTTCTTC. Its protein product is CASSQAPKSLAGAYNEQFF.

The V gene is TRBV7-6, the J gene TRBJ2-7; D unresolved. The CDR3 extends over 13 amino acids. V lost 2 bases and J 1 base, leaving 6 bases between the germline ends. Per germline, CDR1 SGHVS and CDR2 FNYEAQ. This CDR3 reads CASSLSISYEQYF. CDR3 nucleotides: TGTGCCAGCAGCTTAAGTATATCCTACGAGCAGTACTTC.

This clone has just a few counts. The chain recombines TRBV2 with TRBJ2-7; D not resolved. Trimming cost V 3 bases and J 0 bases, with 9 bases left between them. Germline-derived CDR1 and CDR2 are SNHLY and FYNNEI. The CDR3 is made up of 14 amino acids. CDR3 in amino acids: CASSDFTSSYEQYF. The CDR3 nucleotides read TGTGCCAGCAGTGATTTTACCAGCTCCTACGAGCAGTACTTC. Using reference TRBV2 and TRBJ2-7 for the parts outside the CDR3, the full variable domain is EPEVTQTPSHQVTQMGQEVILRCVPISNHLYFYWYRQILGQKVEFLVSFYNNEISEKSEIFDDQFSVERPDGSNFTLKIRSTKLEDSAMYFCASSDFTSSYEQYFGPGTRLTVT.

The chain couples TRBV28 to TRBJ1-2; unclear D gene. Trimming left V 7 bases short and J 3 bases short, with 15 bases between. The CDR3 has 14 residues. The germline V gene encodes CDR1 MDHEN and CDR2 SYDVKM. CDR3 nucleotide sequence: TGTGCCAGCACCCGTCGGGCGTCGGACTATGGCTACACCTTC. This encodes CASTRRASDYGYTF.

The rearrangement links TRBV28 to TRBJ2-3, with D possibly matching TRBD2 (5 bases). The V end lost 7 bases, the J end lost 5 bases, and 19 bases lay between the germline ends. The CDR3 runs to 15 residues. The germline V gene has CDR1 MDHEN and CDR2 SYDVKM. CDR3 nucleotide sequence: TGTGCCAGCAATAAGCGGCCGGTCCTTGGAGATACGCAGTATTTT. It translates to CASNKRPVLGDTQYF.

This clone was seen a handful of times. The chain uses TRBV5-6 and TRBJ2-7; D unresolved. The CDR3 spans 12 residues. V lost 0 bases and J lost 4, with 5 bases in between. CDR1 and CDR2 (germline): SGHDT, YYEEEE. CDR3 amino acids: CASSLDDYEQYF. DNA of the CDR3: TGTGCCAGCAGCTTGGACGATTACGAGCAGTACTTC.

CDR3 coding DNA: TGTGCCAGCAGCTTTACGGAGGGACTCAATCAGCCCCAGCATTTT. Residues: CASSFTEGLNQPQHF. The J gene is TRBJ1-5, the V gene TRBV7-7; D is perhaps TRBD1 (5 bases). The V and J ends lost 3 bases and 3 bases respectively, with 12 bases between them. CDR1 and CDR2 (germline): SSHAT, FNYEAQ (reference sequence). There are 15 residues in the CDR3.